The rows below give T cell receptor beta chains drawn from one sample of a study of cytomegalovirus exposure and HLA in healthy donors. Only in-frame clones appear in the TCRdb table, and some are missing; sequencing was by immunoSEQ multiplex PCR. The sample lists around 130,000 clones; 80% to 90% were seen once. The sequencing input was PBMCs. These TCRs come from a woman aged 18-35 years in good health and CMV-seropositive. Both conserved end residues are part of each CDR3. D genes are given only for firm matches. Clone size is given for some rows only: seen once, a few or many times, or a class if the clone is expanded.

CDR3nt	CDR3aa	abundance	v_gene	j_gene	d_gene
TGTGCCACCAGTCCGGTTGGGGGGTTGAACACCGGGGAGCTGTTTTTT	CATSPVGGLNTGELFF	-	TRBV15	TRBJ2-2	-
TGTGCCAGCAGGAAAGAACTAGCGGGGGAAGAGACCCAGTACTTC	CASRKELAGEETQYF	-	TRBV2	TRBJ2-5	TRBD2
TGCAGCGTTGGGTACAGGGGGCAGTGGGGCACTGAAGCTTTCTTT	CSVGYRGQWGTEAFF	few	TRBV29-1	TRBJ1-1	TRBD1
TGTGCCAGTACAGGTTTCGATGAGCAGTTCTTC	CASTGFDEQFF	few	TRBV19	TRBJ2-1	-
TGTGCCAGCAGCGTGGACAGCTTGGGCACAGATACGCAGTATTTT	CASSVDSLGTDTQYF	-	TRBV9	TRBJ2-3	-
TGCAGCGTTGCAGGGGGCACAGATACGCAGTATTTT	CSVAGGTDTQYF	-	TRBV29-1	TRBJ2-3	-
TGTGCCAGCAACGCCAGGGGGAGAAGCACAGATACGCAGTATTTT	CASNARGRSTDTQYF	-	TRBV6-1	TRBJ2-3	TRBD1
TGTGCCAGCAGCGACCAGACAGGTTCGACCCTCCACTTT	CASSDQTGSTLHF	-	TRBV7-2	TRBJ1-6	-
TGTGCCAGCAGTATCATAGCGGGGGGGGACAATGAGCAGTTCTTC	CASSIIAGGDNEQFF	-	TRBV11-2	TRBJ2-1	TRBD2
TGTGCCAGCAGTACTTATATCTACGAGCAGTACTTC	CASSTYIYEQYF	-	TRBV2	TRBJ2-7	-
TGTGCCAGCAGTCGAGGGGGGAACACTGAAGCTTTCTTT	CASSRGGNTEAFF	-	TRBV4-2	TRBJ1-1	-
TGTGCCAGCAGTGATGGGCCATACGGGGGGACCCAGTACTTC	CASSDGPYGGTQYF	-	TRBV6-1	TRBJ2-5	-
TGTGCCAGCAGCCAAGATCTGAGGGGGAATCAGCCCCAGCATTTT	CASSQDLRGNQPQHF	-	TRBV4-2	TRBJ1-5	-
TGTGCCACCCAGCCCTCCGAGGGCAATCAGCCCCAGCATTTT	CATQPSEGNQPQHF	-	TRBV28	TRBJ1-5	-
TGCGCCAGCAGCCAAACTCAGGGCCTCCAAGAGACCCAGTACTTC	CASSQTQGLQETQYF	-	TRBV4-1	TRBJ2-5	-
TGTGCCAGCAGTGAAGCGGGAGCGGGGGGCACAGATACGCAGTATTTT	CASSEAGAGGTDTQYF	-	TRBV2	TRBJ2-3	TRBD2
TGTGCCAGCGGCCGGGGAATTCACTCAGATACGCAGTATTTT	CASGRGIHSDTQYF	-	TRBV7-3	TRBJ2-3	-
TGCGCCAGCAGCCAGACTCCTGGATTCGAGCAGTACTTC	CASSQTPGFEQYF	-	TRBV5-1	TRBJ2-7	-
TGTGCCAGCAGCTTCGGACAGGGGCCCACGATAGGTGGGGCCAACGTCCTGACTTTC	CASSFGQGPTIGGANVLTF	-	TRBV7-3	TRBJ2-6	TRBD1
TGTGCCAGCAGTGAGGGGACAGAGAATCAGCCCCAGCATTTT	CASSEGTENQPQHF	-	TRBV6-1	TRBJ1-5	TRBD1
TGTGCCAGAAGGACAGAATTGTTCACCGGGGAGCTGTTTTTT	CARRTELFTGELFF	once	TRBV5-3	TRBJ2-2	-
TGCGCCAGCAGCTTGGAGGGACAGACATACAATGAGCAGTTCTTC	CASSLEGQTYNEQFF	-	TRBV5-1	TRBJ2-1	TRBD1
TGTGCCAGCCGGGGGGGGAACACTGAAGCTTTCTTT	CASRGGNTEAFF	-	TRBV7-3	TRBJ1-1	-
TGTGCCAGCAGTGTTCTAATCGGGGACAGGGGGTACGAGCAGTACTTC	CASSVLIGDRGYEQYF	-	TRBV6-1	TRBJ2-7	TRBD1
TGTGCCAGCTCACCCCTACCCCCGATTGGTGGTGAGCAGTTCTTC	CASSPLPPIGGEQFF	once	TRBV18	TRBJ2-1	-
TGTGCCAGCAGCTCAGAGAGGACTGACTATGGCTACACCTTC	CASSSERTDYGYTF	-	TRBV7-9	TRBJ1-2	-
TGTGCCAGTAGTATCCAGCGGGGGACGCGAGAGACCCAGTACTTC	CASSIQRGTRETQYF	few	TRBV19	TRBJ2-5	TRBD2
TGTGCCAGCAGCCGAAGGAGGGACAGGGCCGATGAGCAGTTCTTC	CASSRRRDRADEQFF	once	TRBV7-8	TRBJ2-1	TRBD1
TGTGCCAGCAGTGAAATCGGGGGGGGGTACACAGATACGCAGTATTTT	CASSEIGGGYTDTQYF	few	TRBV6-1	TRBJ2-3	TRBD2
TGTGCCAGCAGCTTAGGGCCCCGGCGAAGCGGTAACACCATATATTTT	CASSLGPRRSGNTIYF	-	TRBV7-8	TRBJ1-3	-
TGTGCCAGCAGCTTGGGGACAGGGGGTTCTGGGGCCAACGTCCTGACTTTC	CASSLGTGGSGANVLTF	-	TRBV7-3	TRBJ2-6	TRBD1
TGTGCCAGCAGCGCGGTGGAGGGAAACACTGAAGCTTTCTTT	CASSAVEGNTEAFF	-	TRBV2	TRBJ1-1	-
TGTGCCAGCAGCGTAGCTGGACGGGGGGGATACAATGAGCAGTTCTTC	CASSVAGRGGYNEQFF	few	TRBV9	TRBJ2-1	TRBD2
TGTGCCAGCAGCTTAGTCGGGACAGGGTGGTACGAGCAGTACTTC	CASSLVGTGWYEQYF	-	TRBV11-2	TRBJ2-7	TRBD1
TGTGCCAGCAGCCTTAAGCGGGGATACGAGCAGTACTTC	CASSLKRGYEQYF	-	TRBV14	TRBJ2-7	TRBD2
TGCGCCAGCAGCCAAGCTGAAGGATTGCGGAGCTCCTACAATGAGCAGTTCTTC	CASSQAEGLRSSYNEQFF	-	TRBV4-1	TRBJ2-1	-
TGTGCCAGCAGTCCCCCCTCCTCCTACGAGCAGTACTTC	CASSPPSSYEQYF	once	TRBV27	TRBJ2-7	-
TGTGCCAGCTCAGGCGGGAACACTGAAGCTTTCTTT	CASSGGNTEAFF	-	TRBV18	TRBJ1-1	-
TGCAGCGTTGGAGTACAGGGACGTGAGCAGTTCTTC	CSVGVQGREQFF	-	TRBV29-1	TRBJ2-1	-
TGTGCCAGCAGGCGGGGGGGTGGCTCCAGTGAACTCCAGCATTTT	CASRRGGGSSELQHF	few	TRBV2	TRBJ1-5	-
TGTGCCAGCAGTTGGCGGCAGTCGAGTCAGCCCCAGCATTTT	CASSWRQSSQPQHF	-	TRBV6-6	TRBJ1-5	-
TGTGCCAGCGCCCCAGACACCGGGGAGCTGTTTTTT	CASAPDTGELFF	few	TRBV14	TRBJ2-2	-
TGCAGCGCTCTAGCGGGGGAGTACAATGAGCAGTTCTTC	CSALAGEYNEQFF	-	TRBV29-1	TRBJ2-1	TRBD2
TGTGCCAGCGACCTCCTGGGGACAGGGGGAGCAGATACGCAGTATTTT	CASDLLGTGGADTQYF	-	TRBV6-6	TRBJ2-3	TRBD1
TGTGCCAGCAGCGTTCGACAGCCGGGAGAGACCCAGTACTTC	CASSVRQPGETQYF	once	TRBV7-2	TRBJ2-5	-
TGTGCCAGCGAGACAGGATTTAACTATGGCTACACCTTC	CASETGFNYGYTF	-	TRBV6-1	TRBJ1-2	-
TGTTCCAGCAGCTTAAGCATCACCCAGGGACTAAACACCGGGGAGCTGTTTTTT	CSSSLSITQGLNTGELFF	once	TRBV7-9	TRBJ2-2	TRBD2
TGTGCCAGCTTTCAGGGGCCTGGAGATACGCAGTATTTT	CASFQGPGDTQYF	-	TRBV7-2	TRBJ2-3	-
TGTGCCAGCAGCTCCGTAGCTAGGACAGGGAAGAATGAGCAGTTCTTC	CASSSVARTGKNEQFF	-	TRBV11-2	TRBJ2-1	TRBD1
TGTGCCAGCAGCCCCTCTAGACGTGGGGGCCCGTATAGCACAGATACGCAGTATTTT	CASSPSRRGGPYSTDTQYF	-	TRBV11-2	TRBJ2-3	-
TGTGCCAGCAGCAACAGGGGGGACAATGAGCAGTTCTTC	CASSNRGDNEQFF	-	TRBV7-9	TRBJ2-1	TRBD1
TGTGCCAGCAGTATAACAGGGGAAGGACAGCCCCAGCATTTT	CASSITGEGQPQHF	few	TRBV27	TRBJ1-5	TRBD1
TGTGCCAGCAGGGGGGGGGCGAGGAGAAAAACTGAAGCTTTCTTT	CASRGGARRKTEAFF	-	TRBV2	TRBJ1-1	-